This is a list of T cell receptor beta chains from one sample in a study of T cell responses to AZD1222 COVID-19 vaccine. Profiling relied on immunoSEQ multiplex PCR, and the TCRdb table lists in-frame clones only, not all of them. The sample comprises roughly 150,000 clones, 92% of which are singletons, and under 1.2% rests with the top ten. The sequencing here drew on peripheral blood, taken 28 days after the second AZD1222 dose. The receptors stem from an adult who received the AZD1222 COVID-19 vaccine. Each CDR3 is given with its conserved first and last residue. The D gene is left open where the match is weak. Some rows mark clone size as missing; the rest say once, few, many or name a class of expanded clone.

j_gene	d_gene	abundance	v_gene	CDR3nt	CDR3aa
TRBJ1-1	TRBD1	.	TRBV5-1	TGCGCCAGCAGCCCGGAAAGGGACAGGCGTGCTTTCTTT	CASSPERDRRAFF
TRBJ1-1	.	.	TRBV6-5	TGTGCCAGCAGTTACGAGAGGAGCGCTGAAGCTTTCTTT	CASSYERSAEAFF
TRBJ1-2	.	few	TRBV7-9	TGTGCCAGCAGCTTACAGGGCGAAGCCTACACCTTC	CASSLQGEAYTF
TRBJ1-1	.	.	TRBV12-3/TRBV12-4	TGTGCCAGCAGCCCTTCCGGGGCGGGTGAAGCTTTCTTT	CASSPSGAGEAFF
TRBJ2-3	.	.	TRBV5-1	TGCGCCAGCAGCCAGCTAGGGAACACAGATACGCAGTATTTT	CASSQLGNTDTQYF
TRBJ1-1	.	.	TRBV18	TGTGCCAGCTCACCATATGAGGGGATCTCTGAAGCTTTCTTT	CASSPYEGISEAFF
TRBJ1-6	.	.	TRBV7-2	TGTGCCAGCAGCTTATTTAATTCTAGGGTCTATAATTCACCCCTCCACTTT	CASSLFNSRVYNSPLHF
TRBJ1-4	.	.	TRBV6-5	TGTGCCAGCAGTCCGCAGACAGGTCCTAATGAAAAACTGTTTTTT	CASSPQTGPNEKLFF
TRBJ1-1	TRBD1	.	TRBV18	TGTGCCAGCTCACCGACGGGACAGGGGGTCGGCACTGAAGCTTTCTTT	CASSPTGQGVGTEAFF
TRBJ2-2	.	medium-sized	TRBV11-3	TGTGCCAGCAGCTCATTCGGGGCCACCGGGGAGCTGTTTTTT	CASSSFGATGELFF
TRBJ2-3	TRBD2	.	TRBV9	TGTGCCAGCAGCGTAGGGACTAGCGGGGGGGCCCCAGATACGCAGTATTTT	CASSVGTSGGAPDTQYF
TRBJ1-5	TRBD1	.	TRBV30	TGTGCCTGGAGTCCCGGACAGGACGGGGCCAAGCATTTT	CAWSPGQDGAKHF
TRBJ1-2	.	.	TRBV6-5	TGTGCCAGCAGCTCGACTGCCGACACCTTCTATGGCTACACCTTC	CASSSTADTFYGYTF
TRBJ1-2	.	.	TRBV5-8	TGTGCCAGCAGCTTGCAGACGGGCGGGGTTTATGGCTACACCTTC	CASSLQTGGVYGYTF
TRBJ2-7	.	.	TRBV18	TGTGCCAGCTCACCGACAGCCACGCACTACGAGCAGTACTTC	CASSPTATHYEQYF
TRBJ2-5	.	.	TRBV7-3	TGTGCCAGCAGCTTAACCCGGGACCGCCAAGAGACCCAGTACTTC	CASSLTRDRQETQYF
TRBJ1-2	.	.	TRBV18	TGTGCCAGCTCACCACAAGGGACGGATAGCTATGGCTACACCTTC	CASSPQGTDSYGYTF
TRBJ2-7	.	.	TRBV6-1	TGTGCCAGCAGTGTTCTGGAGAGGGAATTCTCCTACGAGCAGTACTTC	CASSVLEREFSYEQYF
TRBJ1-2	TRBD1	once	TRBV2	TGTGCCAGCAGTCGGGACAGGGGAGACTACACCTTC	CASSRDRGDYTF
TRBJ1-5	.	.	TRBV5-1	TGCGCCAGCAGGCCCGAACCCCATCAGCCCCAGCATTTT	CASRPEPHQPQHF
TRBJ2-7	.	.	TRBV5-6	TGTGCCAGCAGCTTGGCGGGAGCAACCTACGAGCAGTACTTC	CASSLAGATYEQYF
TRBJ1-2	.	once	TRBV9	TGTGCCAGCACCTCGGTAGGACGGTATGGCTACACCTTC	CASTSVGRYGYTF
TRBJ1-3	.	.	TRBV5-1	TGCGCCAGCAGCTTGACAGGGATGTCTGGAAACACCATATATTTT	CASSLTGMSGNTIYF
TRBJ2-7	TRBD1	.	TRBV3-1/TRBV3-2	TGTGCCAGCAGCCGGCTGGGGGGGGGACAGGGCTCCTACGAGCAGTACTTC	CASSRLGGGQGSYEQYF
TRBJ1-5	.	.	TRBV6-1	TGTGCCAGCAGTGAAGGGGGGGTAGGGGGTCAGCCCCAGCATTTT	CASSEGGVGGQPQHF
TRBJ1-1	.	.	TRBV7-9	TGTGCCAGCAGCTTAGCAGGGCAGCTGAACACTGAAGCTTTCTTT	CASSLAGQLNTEAFF
TRBJ1-3	.	.	TRBV5-1	TGCGCCAGCAGCCTCCTTCCCGCCCGGGACGGCGGAAACACCATATATTTT	CASSLLPARDGGNTIYF
TRBJ2-7	.	.	TRBV7-9	TGTGCCAGCAGCTTAGATGTGCATCCTTACGAGCAGTACTTC	CASSLDVHPYEQYF
TRBJ1-2	.	.	TRBV15	TGTGCCACCAGCAGAGATCTAGGGGTGGGGTATGGCTACACCTTC	CATSRDLGVGYGYTF
TRBJ1-2	.	.	TRBV7-9	TGTGCCAGCAGCTGGGGGGACGGACTATATGGCTACACCTTC	CASSWGDGLYGYTF
TRBJ2-1	.	.	TRBV4-2	TGTGCCAGCAGCCCTCGCGTGGGGGCCGACAATGAGCAGTTCTTC	CASSPRVGADNEQFF
TRBJ1-1	.	.	TRBV18	TGTGCCAGCTCACCACGACAGATGAACACTGAAGCTTTCTTT	CASSPRQMNTEAFF
TRBJ1-5	.	.	TRBV10-3	TGTGCCATCGGAGAGGGGTACCAGCCCCAGCATTTT	CAIGEGYQPQHF
TRBJ1-2	.	.	TRBV3-1/TRBV3-2	TGTGCCAGCAGCCAAGACGGGGCGACGGGCTACACCTTC	CASSQDGATGYTF
TRBJ1-1	TRBD1	.	TRBV2	TGTGCCAGCAGTGTACAGGGGGCCCTCACTGAAGCTTTCTTT	CASSVQGALTEAFF
TRBJ1-6	TRBD1	.	TRBV3-1/TRBV3-2	TGTGCCAGCAGCGGGCGGACAGGTTATAATTCACCCCTCCACTTT	CASSGRTGYNSPLHF
TRBJ1-2	TRBD1	.	TRBV3-1/TRBV3-2	TGTGCCAGCAGCCAAGACGGGACAGGGTTCGGCTACACCTTC	CASSQDGTGFGYTF
TRBJ1-2	.	few	TRBV6-5	TGTGCCACCCGACAGGAAAACTATGGCTACACCTTC	CATRQENYGYTF
TRBJ1-1	TRBD1	.	TRBV18	TGTGCCAGCTCACCACGAGAGGGGGCCGGGACTGAAGCTTTCTTT	CASSPREGAGTEAFF
TRBJ2-3	.	.	TRBV3-1/TRBV3-2	TGTGCCAGCAGCCTCGGGACTGGCACAGATACGCAGTATTTT	CASSLGTGTDTQYF
TRBJ2-1	TRBD2	.	TRBV29-1	TGCAGCGTTCCTAGCGGGGGTAACTACAATGAGCAGTTCTTC	CSVPSGGNYNEQFF
TRBJ1-2	.	.	TRBV29-1	TGCAGCGTTGAGGGGGATGACGGCTATGGCTACACCTTC	CSVEGDDGYGYTF
TRBJ2-3	.	.	TRBV24-1	TGTGCCACCAGTCGTCGTGGGACAGATACGCAGTATTTT	CATSRRGTDTQYF
TRBJ2-2	.	.	TRBV14	TGTGCCAGCAGCCAGTTGACCGTCGTCGGCGGGGAGCTGTTTTTT	CASSQLTVVGGELFF
TRBJ2-3	.	.	TRBV10-2	TGCGCCAGCAGTGAGGGGGGGGGCCCAGATACGCAGTATTTT	CASSEGGGPDTQYF
TRBJ2-1	.	.	TRBV5-5	TGTGCCAGCAGCTTAGGGAAGGGTATTGAGCAGTTCTTC	CASSLGKGIEQFF
TRBJ2-4	.	.	TRBV12-5	TGTGCTAGTGGTTCTGAGGGGAGAAACATTCAGTACTTC	CASGSEGRNIQYF
TRBJ1-4	.	.	TRBV12-1	TGTGCCAGCAGCTCCAGCCGGGACCCAACTAATGAAAAACTGTTTTTT	CASSSSRDPTNEKLFF